This T cell receptor (beta chain) comes out of a study of T cell repertoires in cytomegalovirus infection. As for the study in general: From public TCR beta signatures came an indication of both CMV infection and matching HLA type.

This clonotype was counted a few times. Its matching antigen is unknown. CDR1 and CDR2 from the germline V gene are MNHNS and SASEGT. The CDR3 consists of 18 residues. The V end lost 6 bases, the J end lost 8 bases, and 31 bases lay between the germline ends. General study findings and limits: The study found HLA-C-restricted CMV-specific TCR beta clonotypes dominating the ex vivo response.

Via MiXCR, TCRdb re-called the reads, giving one row per CDR3 protein. The sample lists nearly 450,000 distinct CDR3 sequences; roughly a third were seen once. Sequenced material: PBMCs. The source of this sequence is a human donor in good health (CMV status not recorded). Some clones in this sample may be carry-over from other donors' samples. This chain connects TRBV6-1 to TRBJ1-2; D call uncertain. Here the CDR3 DNA reads TGTGCCAGCAGGGCTGGACGGGCCTCTGGGAGGCAGGACGGGGGCTACACCTTC. Translating gives CASRAGRASGRQDGGYTF.